Presented here are 24 T cell receptor beta chains from one specimen sequenced in a study of breast tumors, draining lymph nodes, adjacent tissues. TCRdb reprocessed the multiplex PCR reads via MiXCR and lists one record per CDR3 protein. The profile covers about 25,000 distinct CDR3 sequences, with about 24% appearing a single time and roughly 14% taken by the ten largest. Sequencing was performed on breast tumor tissue. The receptor set was obtained from a female donor with breast cancer. Some clones in this sample may be carry-over from other donors' samples.

This clonotype was counted many times. DNA for the CDR3: TGTGCCAGCGGCCGAATAGGTGAGCAGTTCTTC. This gives the protein CASGRIGEQFF. The V and J genes are TRBV12-3 or TRBV12-4 and TRBJ2-1; no reliable D call. This CDR3 comprises 11 residues. Trimming cost V 8 bases and J 9 bases, with 11 bases left between them.

Turning to this clonotype: Just one base apart from a much larger clone, this may be a read error. J is TRBJ1-3 and V is TRBV27, with D hard to call. Germline CDR1 reads MNHEY; CDR2 reads SMNVEV (reference sequence). V lost 10 bases and J 4 bases, leaving 14 bases between the germline ends. The CDR3 runs 13 residues. The CDR3 nucleotides read TGTGCCACCCGGCCCCCCCAGGGAAACACCATATATTTT. Protein sequence: CATRPPQGNTIYF.

This clonotype was detected many times. This sequence joins TRBV5-6 and TRBJ1-2, with 8 bases aligning to TRBD1. This CDR3 has 14 residues. V shed 4 bases and J 4 bases; nucleotides not matched to a gene: 6. Germline-derived CDR1 and CDR2 are SGHDT and YYEEEE. The chain's CDR3 is CASSATGGGYGYTF. CDR3 nucleotide sequence: TGTGCCAGCAGCGCCACAGGGGGAGGCTATGGCTACACCTTC.

This clonotype was observed at least ten times. This rearrangement joins TRBV5-5 to TRBJ2-1; 11 bases line up with TRBD1. CDR1 and CDR2 from the germline V gene are SGHKS and YYEKEE (reference sequence). The CDR3 consists of 16 residues. The V and J ends lost 4 bases and 8 bases, in that order; junction bases with no gene match: 11. CDR3 nucleotide sequence: TGTGCCAGCAGCCGCATCTCACCGGGACAGGGGGATGAGCAGTTCTTC. Protein product: CASSRISPGQGDEQFF.

There are many counts of this clonotype. DNA for the CDR3: TGTGCCAGCAGTTACAGCGTGGGCGGGGGCTATGGCTACACCTTC. This encodes CASSYSVGGGYGYTF. V is TRBV6-5 and J is TRBJ1-2, with a tentative D call TRBD1 (5 bases). V lost 2 bases, J lost 4 bases, and 14 bases lay in between. CDR1 is MNHEY, CDR2 SVGAGI, per germline. The CDR3 extends over 15 amino acids.

In its sample, this clonotype was seen many times. J is TRBJ2-7 and V is TRBV4-1; D remains unclear. V shed 0 bases and J shed 2 bases, with 8 bases lying between them. CDR3 length equals 14 residues. CDR1 and CDR2 from the germline V gene are MGHRA and YSYEKL. This CDR3 is CASSQDSVTYEQYF. Written as DNA, the CDR3 is TGCGCCAGCAGCCAAGATTCGGTGACCTACGAGCAGTACTTC.

This clonotype has at least ten counts. The CDR3 nucleotides read TGCGCCAGCAGTCGTTTTCTGCTCTCCTACGAGCAGTACTTC. It specifies CASSRFLLSYEQYF. The gene calls are TRBV4-1 and TRBJ2-7; D is unresolved. The germline CDR1 and CDR2 sequences are MGHRA and YSYEKL. Deletions cut 6 bases from V and 0 bases from J, with 12 bases between. There are 14 residues in the CDR3.

This clonotype was recorded many times. V and J are TRBV7-8 and TRBJ1-5, with D unresolved. The V end was cut by 2 bases, the J end by 0 bases, with 14 bases between. The CDR3 sequence is 17 residues long. CDR1 is SGHVS, CDR2 FQNEAQ, per germline. DNA of the CDR3: TGTGCCAGCAGCTTATTTCCGTCCCCGGATAGCAATCAGCCCCAGCATTTT. This encodes CASSLFPSPDSNQPQHF.

Relative to its sample, this clonotype is medium-sized (0.01 to 0.1%). The rearrangement joins TRBV11-2 to TRBJ2-1, with 10 bases identical to TRBD2. This CDR3 region has 14 residues. Trimming took 5 bases from V and 9 from J; bases not matched to a gene: 7. Germline lookup yields CDR1 SGHAT and CDR2 FQNNGV. CDR3 region: CASSDRTSGPEQFF. CDR3 in DNA: TGTGCCAGCAGCGACCGGACTAGCGGCCCTGAGCAGTTCTTC.

The rearrangement joins TRBV10-3 to TRBJ2-1; 13 nucleotides align to TRBD2. Germline assignment: CDR1 ENHRY and CDR2 SYGVKD. With V trimmed by 6 bases and J by 1 base, 3 bases remained unmatched. The CDR3 has 16 residues. CDR3 nucleotide sequence: TGTGCCATCAGACCGGGACTAGCGGGATCCTACAATGAGCAGTTCTTC. Protein product: CAIRPGLAGSYNEQFF.

There are many counts of this clonotype. This chain connects TRBV2 to TRBJ2-2; 10 bases are shared with TRBD2. The CDR3 runs 17 residues. Trimming removed 4 bases from V and 2 bases from J; junction bases left unmatched: 7. Germline assignment: CDR1 SNHLY and CDR2 FYNNEI. The CDR3 here is CASSALAGMANTGELFF. Written as DNA, the CDR3 is TGTGCCAGCAGTGCACTAGCGGGAATGGCTAACACCGGGGAGCTGTTTTTT. Using reference TRBV2 and TRBJ2-2 for the parts outside the CDR3, the full variable domain is EPEVTQTPSHQVTQMGQEVILRCVPISNHLYFYWYRQILGQKVEFLVSFYNNEISEKSEIFDDQFSVERPDGSNFTLKIRSTKLEDSAMYFCASSALAGMANTGELFFGEGSRLTVL.

The chain joins TRBV5-6 to TRBJ1-2, with 10 bases that match TRBD1. After removal of 3 bases from V and 5 bases from J, the junction contained 4 bases not matched to a gene. This CDR3 spans 14 amino acids. Germline V gene sequence: CDR1 SGHDT, CDR2 YYEEEE. For the CDR3, the DNA is TGTGCCAGCAGCTATGGGACAGGGGAATATGGCTACACCTTC. It encodes CASSYGTGEYGYTF. The full variable domain, with the rest looked up from reference TRBV5-6 and TRBJ1-2, is DAGVTQSPTHLIKTRGQQVTLRCSPKSGHDTVSWYQQALGQGPQFIFQYYEEEERQRGNFPDRFSGHQFPNYSSELNVNALLLGDSALYLCASSYGTGEYGYTFGSGTRLTVV.

This clonotype was picked up many times. The V gene is TRBV5-1, the J gene TRBJ2-1, with 7 bases lining up with TRBD2. The germline gives CDR1 SGHRS, CDR2 YFSETQ. The CDR3 is made up of 13 amino acids. V dropped 4 bases and J dropped 8; count of bases not matched to a gene: 6. DNA of the CDR3: TGCGCCAGCAGCCCGAGCGGGAACTATGAGCAGTTCTTC. The encoded protein is CASSPSGNYEQFF.

This clonotype was detected many times. The chain has TRBV20-1 and TRBJ2-1; 7 bases line up with TRBD2. The germline V gene has CDR1 DFQATT and CDR2 SNEGSKA (reference sequence). The CDR3 contains 18 residues. With 0 bases clipped from V and 2 bases from J, the junction kept 13 bases outside the gene matches. CDR3 nucleotides: TGCAGTGCTAGAGATTCGGTGGTGGGAGGGCCGGCCTACAATGAGCAGTTCTTC. The encoded protein is CSARDSVVGGPAYNEQFF.

The table lists this clonotype with many counts. The chain joins TRBV28 to TRBJ1-2; tentative D call: TRBD1 (6 bases). Per the germline V gene, CDR1 is MDHEN and CDR2 is SYDVKM. The CDR3 is 16 residues long. V lost 5 bases, J lost 2 bases, and 18 bases lay in between. The CDR3 region has the DNA TGTGCCAGCAGTCCTGGGGGCCTCTACCCGAACTATGGCTACACCTTC. Protein sequence: CASSPGGLYPNYGYTF.

This clonotype has a count of ten or more. This chain connects TRBV20-1 to TRBJ1-2, with 8 nucleotides matching TRBD1. The germline V gene has CDR1 DFQATT and CDR2 SNEGSKA (reference sequence). J gave up 4 bases and V 3 bases, and 10 bases lay outside the gene matches. The CDR3 sequence is 15 residues long. CDR3 residues: CSASLNGQGGYGYTF. CDR3 nucleotides: TGCAGTGCTAGTTTAAATGGACAGGGTGGCTATGGCTACACCTTC.

This clonotype was found many times. At one end the junction does not follow the germline gene, possibly because of a read error. V and J are TRBV7-7 and TRBJ2-2; 13 bases fit TRBD2. CDR3 length: 17 amino acids. In germline, CDR1 is SSHAT, CDR2 FNYEAQ (reference sequence). The CDR3 reads CASSLTGLAGEYGELFF. CDR3 nucleotide sequence: TGTGCTAGCAGCTTGACCGGACTAGCGGGAGAGTATGGGGAGCTGTTTTTT.

In its sample, this clonotype was seen many times. J is TRBJ2-3 and V is TRBV24-1; D is undetermined. Trimming took 5 bases from V and 0 from J, leaving 2 bases between them. The V gene's germline CDR1 is KGHDR and CDR2 SFDVKD. The CDR3 loop spans 12 amino acids. The CDR3 is CATSASTDTQYF. Here the CDR3 DNA reads TGTGCCACCAGTGCCAGCACAGATACGCAGTATTTT.

There are many counts of this clonotype. The chain couples TRBV7-2 to TRBJ1-5, with D possibly TRBD1 on 5 matching bases. CDR3 length: 16 amino acids. The V gene lost 5 bases and the J gene lost 0 bases, with 14 bases spanning the gap. CDR1 is SGHTA, CDR2 FQGNSA, per germline. The CDR3 region is CASSLGAGLSNQPQHF. The CDR3 region has the DNA TGTGCCAGCAGCCTTGGGGCAGGACTTAGCAATCAGCCCCAGCATTTT.

The sample holds many counts of this clonotype. This chain connects TRBV6-1 to TRBJ2-3, with 7 bases lining up with TRBD2. From germline, CDR1 is MNHNS and CDR2 SASEGT. This CDR3 has 19 amino acids. Trimming took 5 bases from V and 6 from J; bases not matched to a gene: 23. Here the CDR3 DNA reads TGTGCCAGCAGTCCCAAGCGGGGAATTGTCCTGTTTATCTTCGATACGCAGTATTTT. It codes for CASSPKRGIVLFIFDTQYF.

This clonotype was observed at least ten times. The chain has TRBV5-1 and TRBJ1-5; D is ambiguous. This CDR3 is 15 amino acids long. Trimming removed 0 bases at V and 1 base at J, with 8 bases between. Germline lookup yields CDR1 SGHRS and CDR2 YFSETQ. The CDR3 reads CASSLDAGSNQPQHF. The DNA for the CDR3 is TGCGCCAGCAGCTTGGACGCGGGCAGCAATCAGCCCCAGCATTTT. Full variable domain (missing parts from reference TRBV5-1 and TRBJ1-5): KAGVTQTPRYLIKTRGQQVTLSCSPISGHRSVSWYQQTPGQGLQFLFEYFSETQRNKGNFPGRFSGRQFSNSRSEMNVSTLELGDSALYLCASSLDAGSNQPQHFGDGTRLSIL.

This clonotype was recorded a few times. This chain joins TRBV5-1 and TRBJ2-4; D is possibly TRBD2 (5 bases). V lost 0 bases and J 6 bases, leaving 10 bases between the germline ends. This CDR3 is built from 14 residues. Germline CDR1 reads SGHRS; CDR2 reads YFSETQ. The CDR3 sequence is CASSLDGEGNIQYF. The CDR3 bases are TGCGCCAGCAGCTTGGACGGAGAGGGAAACATTCAGTACTTC. Complete variable domain (other parts from reference TRBV5-1 and TRBJ2-4): KAGVTQTPRYLIKTRGQQVTLSCSPISGHRSVSWYQQTPGQGLQFLFEYFSETQRNKGNFPGRFSGRQFSNSRSEMNVSTLELGDSALYLCASSLDGEGNIQYFGAGTRLSVL.

Ten or more counts support this clonotype. This chain connects TRBV11-2 to TRBJ2-1; 11 bases agree with TRBD2. Germline loops: CDR1 SGHAT, CDR2 FQNNGV. V dropped 5 bases and J dropped 12; count of bases not matched to a gene: 15. The CDR3 is 16 amino acids. Written as DNA, the CDR3 is TGTGCCAGCAGCGGCTTAGCGGGAGGGCAGAGAAGGTTGCAGTTCTTC. Amino acids: CASSGLAGGQRRLQFF.

In this sample, this clonotype turned up many times. The CDR3: CSADDEGALNQPQHF. The DNA of the CDR3 is TGCAGTGCTGACGACGAGGGGGCCCTCAATCAGCCCCAGCATTTT. The V gene is TRBV20-1, the J gene TRBJ1-5, with 7 positions matching TRBD1. The CDR3 is 15 amino acids. Looked up from germline, CDR1 is DFQATT and CDR2 is SNEGSKA (reference sequence). Losses at the gene ends were 5 bases for V and 3 bases for J; bases not matched to a gene: 10.